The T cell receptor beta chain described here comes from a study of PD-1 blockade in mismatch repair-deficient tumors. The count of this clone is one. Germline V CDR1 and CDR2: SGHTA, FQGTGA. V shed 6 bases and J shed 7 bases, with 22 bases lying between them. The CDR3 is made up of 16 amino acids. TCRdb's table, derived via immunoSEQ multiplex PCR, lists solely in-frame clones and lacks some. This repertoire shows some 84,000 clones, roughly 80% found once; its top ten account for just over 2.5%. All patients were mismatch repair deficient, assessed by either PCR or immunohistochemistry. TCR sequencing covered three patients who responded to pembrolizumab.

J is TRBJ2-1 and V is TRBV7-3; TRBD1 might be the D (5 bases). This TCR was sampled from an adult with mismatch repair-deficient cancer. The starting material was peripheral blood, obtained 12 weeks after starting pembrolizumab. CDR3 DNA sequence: TGTGCCAGCAGTAGGGGTTCCAGGGAAGGAATAAATGAGCAGTTCTTC. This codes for CASSRGSREGINEQFF.